A selection of T cell receptor beta chains follows, all from one sample in a study of blood T cell repertoires in COVID-19. Assay used: immunoSEQ multiplex PCR; TCRdb lists only in-frame clones, some missing. The sample has fewer than 180,000 clones; roughly 87% are singletons. Sequenced material: peripheral blood. These receptors were obtained from a woman aged 60-70 years with active or convalescent COVID-19. The CDR3 runs from the conserved cysteine through the conserved F or W. The D gene is left open where the match is weak. Rows may omit the clone size; those that give it use once, few, many or a size class.

NA,TRBD2,15,TRBV5-1,TRBJ2-5,TGCGCCAGCAGCCTCGGACTAGCGGACAGTAAGACCCAGTACTTC,CASSLGLADSKTQYF
NA,TRBD1,15,TRBV3-1/TRBV3-2,TRBJ2-7,TGTGCCAGCACCCTGGGACAGGGGCGTTCCTACGAGCAGTACTTC,CASTLGQGRSYEQYF
NA,TRBD1,18,TRBV7-9,TRBJ2-2,TGTGCCAGCAGCTCGTTCCGGGGAAGAGACAGGGTCACCGGGGAGCTGTTTTTT,CASSSFRGRDRVTGELFF
NA,TRBD1,11,TRBV20-1,TRBJ2-7,TGCAGTGCTGCAGGGGGTTACGAGCAGTACTTC,CSAAGGYEQYF
NA,NA,15,TRBV11-3,TRBJ2-2,TGTGCCAGCAGTCAACCGGGACATAACACCGGGGAGCTGTTTTTT,CASSQPGHNTGELFF
NA,NA,14,TRBV29-1,TRBJ1-1,TGCAGCGCCGGTAGTTTTTTAGATCGCACTGAAGCTTTCTTT,CSAGSFLDRTEAFF
NA,NA,14,TRBV5-4,TRBJ1-4,TGTGCCAGCAGCCAACACGGGGCTAATGAAAAACTGTTTTTT,CASSQHGANEKLFF
NA,NA,12,TRBV24-1,TRBJ2-2,TGTGCCACCAGTGAACCTAACGGGGAGCTGTTTTTT,CATSEPNGELFF
NA,NA,12,TRBV10-3,TRBJ2-7,TGTGCCATCAGTGAGTCGTCGCGCGAGCAGTACTTC,CAISESSREQYF
NA,NA,14,TRBV2,TRBJ2-7,TGTGCCAGCAGTGATTATCGGAGCTCCTACGAGCAGTACTTC,CASSDYRSSYEQYF
NA,NA,15,TRBV12-2,TRBJ2-5,TGTGCAAGTCGCTTGGTCGGGGGGCGCGAAGAGACCCAGTACTTC,CASRLVGGREETQYF
NA,NA,11,TRBV12-3/TRBV12-4,TRBJ1-4,TGTGCCAGCAGGGTACAGGGTACCTTGTTTTTT,CASRVQGTLFF
NA,TRBD1,15,TRBV5-1,TRBJ1-1,TGCGCCAGCAGCAAAGAGACAGGGACCAACACTGAAGCTTTCTTT,CASSKETGTNTEAFF
few,TRBD1,15,TRBV5-8,TRBJ1-6,TGTGCCAGCAGCTCCCGGGACAGGGTATTTTCACCCCTCCACTTT,CASSSRDRVFSPLHF
NA,TRBD1,18,TRBV11-2,TRBJ2-5,TGTGCCAGCAGCCCAATCTCATTACGACAGGGGTGGAGGGGGACCCAGTACTTC,CASSPISLRQGWRGTQYF
NA,TRBD1,13,TRBV19,TRBJ1-1,TGTGCCACCAGCCCGGGACAGGGGACTGAAGCTTTCTTT,CATSPGQGTEAFF
NA,TRBD1,11,TRBV29-1,TRBJ1-2,TGCAGCGTTCACCAGGGGGATGGCTACACCTTC,CSVHQGDGYTF
NA,TRBD2,16,TRBV6-2/TRBV6-3,TRBJ2-2,TGTGCCAGCAGTTCCCCTAGCGGGGGGGGTACCGGGGAGCTGTTTTTT,CASSSPSGGGTGELFF
NA,TRBD2,14,TRBV3-1/TRBV3-2,TRBJ2-2,TGTGCCAGCTATGCGGGGGATCACACCGGGGAGCTGTTTTTT,CASYAGDHTGELFF
NA,TRBD1,14,TRBV2,TRBJ2-3,TGTGCCAGCAACAGACAGGGGGCTACAGATACGCAGTATTTT,CASNRQGATDTQYF
NA,NA,15,TRBV2,TRBJ1-2,TGTGCCAGCAGTGTGGGCCGGCTAACTAACTATGGCTACACCTTC,CASSVGRLTNYGYTF
NA,NA,14,TRBV15,TRBJ2-7,TGTGCCACCAGCAGAGAATTTTTACACTACGAGCAGTACTTC,CATSREFLHYEQYF
once,TRBD2,15,TRBV5-1,TRBJ2-7,TGCGCCAGCAGCTTGGCCGCGGGGGGGTCCTACGAGCAGTACTTC,CASSLAAGGSYEQYF
NA,NA,15,TRBV27,TRBJ2-3,TGTGCCAGCAGGCGCGGTGCTATGGGCACAGATACGCAGTATTTT,CASRRGAMGTDTQYF
NA,TRBD1,13,TRBV18,TRBJ1-1,TGTGCCAGCTCACCCGGGACAGACACTGAAGCTTTCTTT,CASSPGTDTEAFF
NA,TRBD1,13,TRBV12-3/TRBV12-4,TRBJ1-2,TGTGCCAGCAGCCTTAGACAGGGTAGTGGCTACACCTTC,CASSLRQGSGYTF
NA,TRBD1,16,TRBV7-9,TRBJ2-3,TGTGCCAGCAGCCTTGGACAGGGTCCCGGCACAGATACGCAGTATTTT,CASSLGQGPGTDTQYF
NA,NA,14,TRBV6-1,TRBJ1-2,TGTGCCAGCAGTGAACAAGGGAGTCGAGGAGGCTACACCTTC,CASSEQGSRGGYTF
NA,NA,14,TRBV4-1,TRBJ2-7,TGCGCCAGCAGCCACCATGACAGTCAGTACGAGCAGTACTTC,CASSHHDSQYEQYF
NA,NA,14,TRBV5-4,TRBJ1-4,TGTGCCAGCAGTAAGCCTGCAACTAATGAAAAACTGTTTTTT,CASSKPATNEKLFF
NA,TRBD1,14,TRBV7-7,TRBJ2-2,TGTGCTAGCAGCTTAGACAGGGCGGCCGGGGAGCTGTTTTTT,CASSLDRAAGELFF
NA,TRBD2,18,TRBV4-3,TRBJ2-3,TGCGCCAGCAGCCAAGGATCACTAGCGGGGGACCCCACAGATACGCAGTATTTT,CASSQGSLAGDPTDTQYF
NA,NA,15,TRBV7-2,TRBJ1-6,TGTGCCAGCAGTAGTCCAGGACATTTGTTTTCACCCCTCCACTTT,CASSSPGHLFSPLHF
once,NA,15,TRBV9,TRBJ2-2,TGTGCCAGCTGTCCCGGGGGAGTGAACACCGGGGAGCTGTTTTTT,CASCPGGVNTGELFF
NA,TRBD1,16,TRBV4-1,TRBJ2-2,TGCGCCAGCAGCCAAGATTACGAGGGGGCCTTCGGGGAGCTGTTTTTT,CASSQDYEGAFGELFF
NA,NA,15,TRBV5-5,TRBJ2-1,TGTGCCAGCAGCCCTTTGGGGGGTCCCTACAATGAGCAGTTCTTC,CASSPLGGPYNEQFF
once,NA,16,TRBV7-2,TRBJ2-5,TGTGCCAGCAGCAAAGGAGGCGGGACAGCCCCCCGGACCCAGTACTTC,CASSKGGGTAPRTQYF
NA,NA,17,TRBV3-1/TRBV3-2,TRBJ2-3,TGTGCCAGCAGCCAAGAGGAGTGGGCCAGGGGCACAGATACGCAGTATTTT,CASSQEEWARGTDTQYF
NA,NA,14,TRBV7-2,TRBJ1-5,TGTGCCAGCAGCTCCGTACAGGGATTTAGGCCCCAGCATTTT,CASSSVQGFRPQHF
few,NA,14,TRBV6-6,TRBJ1-1,TGTGCCAGTTTATCGGGGGGTTGGAACACTGAAGCTTTCTTT,CASLSGGWNTEAFF
NA,TRBD2,12,TRBV12-3/TRBV12-4,TRBJ2-7,TGTGCCAGCAGTTCCCCCGCTAGCGGGGAGTACTTC,CASSSPASGEYF
once,TRBD1,13,TRBV7-2,TRBJ1-1,TGTGCCAGCAGCTCGGGACAGGGGACTGAAGCTTTCTTT,CASSSGQGTEAFF
once,NA,13,TRBV5-5,TRBJ1-2,TGTGCCAGCAGCCTACAGGATAACTATGGCTACACCTTC,CASSLQDNYGYTF
NA,NA,12,TRBV12-3/TRBV12-4,TRBJ2-2,TGTGCCAGCAGTTATTTAACCGGGGAGCTGTTTTTT,CASSYLTGELFF
NA,NA,13,TRBV3-1/TRBV3-2,TRBJ2-3,TGTGCCAGCAGCCAAGATAGGGGAGATACGCAGTATTTT,CASSQDRGDTQYF
NA,NA,16,TRBV30,TRBJ1-6,TGTGCCTGGAGTCCCGGGGGTGGGGGGTATAATTCACCCCTCCACTTT,CAWSPGGGGYNSPLHF
NA,NA,15,TRBV7-2,TRBJ1-1,TGTGCCAGCAGCCGTGGGGGGAAGAGGAACACTGAAGCTTTCTTT,CASSRGGKRNTEAFF
NA,NA,16,TRBV4-3,TRBJ1-6,TGCGCCAGCAGCCAGAGTAATACAGGGCTTAATTCACCCCTCCACTTT,CASSQSNTGLNSPLHF